This entry lists 10 T cell receptor beta chains sequenced from one sample in a study of shared T cell receptors in the human thymus. TCRdb's table, derived via immunoSEQ multiplex PCR, lists solely in-frame clones and lacks some. Of about 710,000 clones in the sample, 87% were seen once. These data were also reused for a study on human thymus T cells.

The sequenced material came from thymocytes. The receptors were gathered from a boy less than two years old with a congenital heart defect.

The genes are TRBV21-1 and TRBJ1-5; the D segment call TRBD1 is taken from the table without a DNA check. TRBV21-1 is shown as a pseudogene. CDR3 length: 18 residues. Written as DNA, the CDR3 is TGTGCCAGCAGCAAAGCAAACCCAGGGGCCCATAACAATCAGCCCCAGCATTTT. Encoded protein: CASSKANPGAHNNQPQHF.

The V call is TRBV7-2, the J call TRBJ2-5; 8 positions match TRBD1. This CDR3 is 18 amino acids long. The trim removed 1 base at V and 1 base at J, leaving 11 bases unmatched. Germline V gives CDR1 SGHTA, CDR2 FQGNSA. CDR3: CASSLEGWTGTFQETQYF. In DNA, the CDR3 is TGTGCCAGCAGCTTAGAGGGTTGGACAGGGACTTTCCAAGAGACCCAGTACTTC.

This clone was detected only once. The chain carries TRBV20-1 and TRBJ2-2; D is uncertain. The V and J ends lost 5 bases and 8 bases respectively, with 9 bases between them. Looked up from germline, CDR1 is DFQATT and CDR2 is SNEGSKA (reference sequence). The CDR3 has 11 amino acids. The chain's CDR3 is CSAQTTGELFF. The DNA for the CDR3 is TGCAGTGCTCAAACTACAGGGGAGCTGTTTTTT.

V usage is TRBV15 and J usage is TRBJ1-3, with 9 bases that match TRBD1. Losses at the gene ends were 3 bases for V and 4 bases for J; bases not matched to a gene: 10. CDR1 and CDR2 (germline): LNHNV, YYDKDF (reference sequence). The CDR3 loop spans 17 amino acids. In nucleotides, the CDR3 is TGTGCCACCAGCAGTCCCCTACAGGGGGCTGCGGGAAACACCATATATTTT. This translates into CATSSPLQGAAGNTIYF.

This clone came up once. The chain recombines TRBV19 with TRBJ2-5, with D possibly being TRBD1 (6 bases). V was shortened by 4 bases and J by 5 bases, with 17 bases between the two germline ends. This CDR3 has 15 amino acids. Germline CDR1 reads LNHDA; CDR2 reads SQIVND (reference sequence). The CDR3 is CASSTTGFQRETQYF. The DNA for the CDR3 is TGTGCCAGTAGTACTACAGGGTTCCAGCGTGAGACCCAGTACTTC.

The V gene is TRBV28, the J gene TRBJ2-3; TRBD1 matches 7 bases. Per the germline V gene, CDR1 is MDHEN and CDR2 is SYDVKM. V shed 3 bases and J 6 bases; nucleotides not matched to a gene: 3. The CDR3 runs to 13 residues. The CDR3 bases are TGTGCCAGCAGTTTTGACAGGGAGGATACGCAGTATTTT. This codes for CASSFDREDTQYF. Full variable domain (outside the CDR3, taken from reference TRBV28 and TRBJ2-3): DVKVTQSSRYLVKRTGEKVFLECVQDMDHENMFWYRQDPGLGLRLIYFSYDVKMKEKGDIPEGYSVSREKKERFSLILESASTNQTSMYLCASSFDREDTQYFGPGTRLTVL.

The genes are TRBV7-2 and TRBJ2-7, with 7 bases fitting TRBD2. Germline V gene lookup returns CDR1 SGHTA and CDR2 FQGNSA. CDR3 length: 18 residues. V dropped 5 bases and J dropped 4; count of bases not matched to a gene: 20. CDR3 sequence (DNA): TGTGCCAGCAGCCCACCTCTCGGGACTACCGACTTCGCTTACGAGCAGTACTTC. Encoded protein: CASSPPLGTTDFAYEQYF.

V gene TRBV7-7 combines with J gene TRBJ2-5; 10 bases align to TRBD2. In germline, CDR1 is SSHAT, CDR2 FNYEAQ (reference sequence). V lost 5 bases and J lost 4; bases outside the gene matches: 13. The CDR3 runs to 17 residues. CDR3 bases: TGTGCCAGCAGCCCCCTAGCGGGAGTAAGATGGGGAGAGACCCAGTACTTC. As protein: CASSPLAGVRWGETQYF.

V usage is TRBV11-3 and J usage is TRBJ2-1, with 7 bases fitting TRBD1. The CDR3 is 16 amino acids. Germline CDR1 SGHNT, CDR2 YENEEA. V dropped 2 bases and J dropped 7; count of bases not matched to a gene: 11. CDR3 residues: CASSLRATGRLNEQFF. The CDR3 region has the DNA TGTGCCAGCAGCTTACGAGCGACAGGGAGATTGAATGAGCAGTTCTTC.

V is TRBV11-2 and J is TRBJ2-2; 8 bases align to TRBD2. The CDR3 sequence is 18 residues long. The germline V gene has CDR1 SGHAT and CDR2 FQNNGV. V dropped 6 bases and J dropped 3; count of bases not matched to a gene: 15. CDR3 in DNA: TGTGCCAGCAGGACGATGGATGTTGCGGGAGGCGACACCGGGGAGCTGTTTTTT. This translates into CASRTMDVAGGDTGELFF.